Presented here are 26 T cell receptor beta chains from one specimen sequenced in a study of T cells expressing NK-cell markers. TCRdb re-called the 5' RACE reads and catalogs CDR3 proteins one per entry, DNA excluded. The sample has about 180,000 distinct CDR3 sequences; the top ten hold less than 20%. Sequenced input: blood T cells: a sorted CD56 or NKG2C T cell subset, CD4+ or CD8+ T cells, or bulk PBMC T cells (not recorded which). The receptors shown here come from a woman aged 18-70 years in good health.

V is TRBV7-9 and J is TRBJ1-5. This CDR3 is built from 14 residues. Germline-derived CDR1 and CDR2 are SEHNR and FQNEAQ (reference sequence). The CDR3 region is CASSAGWSNQPQHF. Based on the CDR3 plus reference TRBV7-9 and TRBJ1-5, the full variable domain is DTGVSQNPRHKITKRGQNVTFRCDPISEHNRLYWYRQTLGQGPEFLTYFQNEAQLEKSRLLSDRFSAERPKGSFSTLEIQRTEQGDSAMYLCASSAGWSNQPQHFGDGTRLSIL.

V usage is TRBV3-1 and J usage is TRBJ2-7; TCRdb lists TRBD2, though no DNA is available to test this call. Germline CDR1 LGHDT, CDR2 YNNKEL (reference sequence). The CDR3 totals 15 residues. The CDR3 protein is CASSQDWQGGYEQYF.

The chain employs TRBV5-1 and TRBJ2-1; the TCRdb call, TRBD1, lacks DNA for checking. The germline gives CDR1 SGHRS, CDR2 YFSETQ. The CDR3 extends over 14 amino acids. This CDR3 reads CASSLARTGGTEFF.

The V gene is TRBV20-1, the J gene TRBJ2-1. The CDR3 consists of 13 residues. CDR1 is DFQATT, CDR2 SNEGSKA, per germline (reference sequence). The CDR3 sequence is CSARDFPVHEQFF.

The chain has TRBV9 and TRBJ1-6; TCRdb gives TRBD1 as the D gene, but with no DNA this cannot be confirmed. This CDR3 is built from 14 residues. CDR1 and CDR2 (germline): SGDLS, YYNGEE. CDR3 sequence reads: CASSVGVRGSPLHF.

The chain joins TRBV2 to TRBJ1-4. The CDR3 contains 11 residues. Looked up from germline, CDR1 is SNHLY and CDR2 is FYNNEI. This CDR3 reads CASSEGEKLFF.

The chain recombines TRBV27 with TRBJ2-7; absent DNA, TCRdb's TRBD1 call cannot be checked. The CDR3 is made up of 16 amino acids. Germline V gene sequence: CDR1 MNHEY, CDR2 SMNVEV (reference sequence). The chain's CDR3 is CASSFSWTGGSHEQYF.

V and J are TRBV27 and TRBJ2-2; TCRdb reports TRBD2, a call that lacks DNA to check it against. Looked up from germline, CDR1 is MNHEY and CDR2 is SMNVEV (reference sequence). This CDR3 is built from 16 residues. The CDR3 loop reads CATHLAGGPRGGELFF.

This chain uses TRBV4-1 with TRBJ2-7; no DNA is available, so the TRBD1 call from TCRdb remains unchecked. The CDR3 contains 16 residues. Per germline, CDR1 MGHRA and CDR2 YSYEKL. Here the CDR3 reads CASSQGWGDKRYEQYF.

V and J are TRBV12-3 or TRBV12-4 and TRBJ2-1; TCRdb's D gene call, TRBD2, goes unchecked for lack of DNA. The CDR3 is 15 amino acids. CDR3 region: CASSSHAGGINEQFF.

CDR3 sequence: CASSQTPTGNNEQFF. This chain joins TRBV4-2 and TRBJ2-1; without DNA, the TCRdb call of TRBD1 cannot be checked. From germline, CDR1 is LGHNA and CDR2 YNFKEQ. This CDR3 has 15 amino acids.

The chain uses TRBV5-6 and TRBJ2-1; without DNA, the TCRdb call of TRBD2 cannot be checked. CDR1 is SGHDT and CDR2 is YYEEEE in the germline V gene. The CDR3 contains 17 residues. This CDR3 is CASSFTGLAGGSDEQFF. Combining the CDR3 with reference TRBV5-6 and TRBJ2-1 gives the whole variable domain DAGVTQSPTHLIKTRGQQVTLRCSPKSGHDTVSWYQQALGQGPQFIFQYYEEEERQRGNFPDRFSGHQFPNYSSELNVNALLLGDSALYLCASSFTGLAGGSDEQFFGPGTRLTVL.

This chain joins TRBV3-1 and TRBJ1-1. CDR3 length equals 15 residues. CDR1 and CDR2 (germline): LGHDT, YNNKEL (reference sequence). The CDR3 region is CASSQQAGRNTEAFF.

CDR3 protein: CASSPAGRKRTTDTQYF. The chain has TRBV7-6 and TRBJ2-3; TCRdb picks TRBD2, but there is no DNA to check that call. The CDR3 length is 17 residues. Germline CDR1 SGHVS, CDR2 FNYEAQ. The full variable domain, rest sourced from reference TRBV7-6 and TRBJ2-3, is GAGVSQSPRYKVTKRGQDVALRCDPISGHVSLYWYRQALGQGPEFLTYFNYEAQQDKSGLPNDRFSAERPEGSISTLTIQRTEQRDSAMYRCASSPAGRKRTTDTQYFGPGTRLTVL.

This chain uses TRBV7-6 with TRBJ2-5; TCRdb lists TRBD2, though no DNA is available to test this call. The CDR3 consists of 15 residues. CDR1 SGHVS and CDR2 FNYEAQ come from the germline V gene. The CDR3 spells CASSLGSTSAETQYF.

The V gene is TRBV5-1, the J gene TRBJ2-3; the TCRdb call, TRBD1, lacks DNA for checking. Per germline, CDR1 SGHRS and CDR2 YFSETQ. The CDR3 consists of 15 residues. The CDR3: CASSLDGDASDTQYF.

The V call is TRBV7-2, the J call TRBJ2-2; TCRdb outputs TRBD2, but without DNA this stays unchecked. CDR1 is SGHTA and CDR2 is FQGNSA in the germline V gene. This CDR3 comprises 15 residues. CDR3 sequence: CASSLQGGSPGELFF.

V usage is TRBV20-1 and J usage is TRBJ2-3; TCRdb proposes TRBD1, but this gene call is untestable without DNA. Germline V gene sequence: CDR1 DFQATT, CDR2 SNEGSKA (reference sequence). This CDR3 comprises 14 residues. The CDR3 loop is CSARRAGMPDTQYF.

V and J are TRBV2 and TRBJ1-2. Looked up from germline, CDR1 is SNHLY and CDR2 is FYNNEI. The CDR3 runs to 12 residues. The CDR3 here is CASRQTRDGYTF.

V is TRBV5-1 and J is TRBJ2-1; TCRdb designates TRBD2, a call that cannot be tested without DNA. CDR1 and CDR2 from the germline V gene are SGHRS and YFSETQ. The CDR3 has 14 residues. The CDR3 here is CASRPGPTGNEQFF.

This chain uses TRBV12-3 or TRBV12-4 with TRBJ2-2; checking the TCRdb D call of TRBD2 is not possible without DNA. The CDR3 covers 18 residues. The chain's CDR3 is CASSLAQRTLGNTGELFF.

The chain is built from TRBV20-1 and TRBJ2-5; absent DNA, TCRdb's TRBD1 call cannot be checked. This CDR3 is 17 amino acids long. Per the germline V gene, CDR1 is DFQATT and CDR2 is SNEGSKA (reference sequence). The CDR3 spells CSAPPSLGQGVQETQYF.

CDR3 protein: CSARDPRTYGYTF. The chain combines TRBV20-1 with TRBJ1-2. Germline values: CDR1 DFQATT, CDR2 SNEGSKA (reference sequence). The CDR3 runs to 13 residues.

This sequence joins TRBV7-9 and TRBJ1-5; the D gene TCRdb calls, TRBD1, cannot be checked with no DNA. Germline CDR1 SEHNR, CDR2 FQNEAQ (reference sequence). CDR3 length equals 16 residues. The CDR3 spells CASSLEAGTGNQPQHF.

This chain joins TRBV3-1 and TRBJ2-4; there is no DNA to check the TCRdb D call of TRBD2. Germline values: CDR1 LGHDT, CDR2 YNNKEL (reference sequence). The CDR3 length is 16 residues. CDR3: CASSQAGGWAKNIQYF.

The chain recombines TRBV18 with TRBJ1-1; TCRdb's assignment of TRBD1 cannot be checked, as there is no DNA. CDR1 is KGHSH, CDR2 LQKENI, per germline. CDR3 size: 15 residues. This chain's CDR3 is CASSQSPGRSTEAFF.